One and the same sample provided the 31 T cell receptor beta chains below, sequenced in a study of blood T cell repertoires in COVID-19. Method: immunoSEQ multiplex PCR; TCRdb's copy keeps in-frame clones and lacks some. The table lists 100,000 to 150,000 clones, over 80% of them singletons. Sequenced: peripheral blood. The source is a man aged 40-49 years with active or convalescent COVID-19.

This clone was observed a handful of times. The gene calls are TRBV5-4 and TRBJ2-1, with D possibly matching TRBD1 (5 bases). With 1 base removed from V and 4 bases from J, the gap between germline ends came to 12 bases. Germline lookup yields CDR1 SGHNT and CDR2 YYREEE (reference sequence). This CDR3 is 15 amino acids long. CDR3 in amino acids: CASSLLSRDYNEQFF. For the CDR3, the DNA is TGTGCCAGCAGCTTGCTTTCCAGGGATTACAATGAGCAGTTCTTC. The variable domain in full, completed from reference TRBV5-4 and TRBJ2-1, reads ETGVTQSPTHLIKTRGQQVTLRCSSQSGHNTVSWYQQALGQGPQFIFQYYREEENGRGNFPPRFSGLQFPNYSSELNVNALELDDSALYLCASSLLSRDYNEQFFGPGTRLTVL.

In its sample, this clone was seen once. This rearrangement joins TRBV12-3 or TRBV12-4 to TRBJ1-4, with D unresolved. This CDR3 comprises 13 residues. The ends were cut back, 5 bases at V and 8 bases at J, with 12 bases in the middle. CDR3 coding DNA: TGTGCCAGCAGTAGTTCCGGCAGGGAAAAACTGTTTTTT. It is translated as CASSSSGREKLFF.

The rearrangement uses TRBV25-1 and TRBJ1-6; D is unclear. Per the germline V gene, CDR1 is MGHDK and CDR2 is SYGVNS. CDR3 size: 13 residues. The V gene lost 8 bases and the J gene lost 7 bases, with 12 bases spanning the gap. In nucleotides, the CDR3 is TGTGCCAGCTCTCGCCCCGGGAATTCACCCCTCCACTTT. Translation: CASSRPGNSPLHF.

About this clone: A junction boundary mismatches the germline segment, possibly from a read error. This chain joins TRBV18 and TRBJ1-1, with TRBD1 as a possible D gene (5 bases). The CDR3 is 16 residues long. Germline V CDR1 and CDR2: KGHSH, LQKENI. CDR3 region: CASSVLTAGGNSEAFF. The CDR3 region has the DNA TGTGCCAGCTCAGTTTTGACGGCGGGGGGGAACTCTGAAGCTTTCTTT.

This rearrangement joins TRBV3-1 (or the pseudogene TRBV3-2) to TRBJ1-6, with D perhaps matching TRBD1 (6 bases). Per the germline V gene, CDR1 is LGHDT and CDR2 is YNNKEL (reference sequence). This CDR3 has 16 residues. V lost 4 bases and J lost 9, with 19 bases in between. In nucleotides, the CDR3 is TGTGCCAGCAGCCGAGGGGGGGCAGGGTCGACTTCACCCCTCCACTTT. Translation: CASSRGGAGSTSPLHF.

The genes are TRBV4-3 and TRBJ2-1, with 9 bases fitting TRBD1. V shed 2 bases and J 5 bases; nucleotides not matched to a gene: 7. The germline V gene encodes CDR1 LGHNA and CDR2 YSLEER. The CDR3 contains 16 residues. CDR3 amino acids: CASSQRTGTGNNEQFF. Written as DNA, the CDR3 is TGCGCCAGCAGCCAACGAACCGGGACAGGGAACAATGAGCAGTTCTTC.

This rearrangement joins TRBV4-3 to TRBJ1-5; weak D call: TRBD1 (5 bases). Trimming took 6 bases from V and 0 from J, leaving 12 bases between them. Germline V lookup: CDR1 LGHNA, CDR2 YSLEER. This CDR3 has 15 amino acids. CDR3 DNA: TGCGCCAGCAGGGCAGGGCTTTATAGCAATCAGCCCCAGCATTTT. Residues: CASRAGLYSNQPQHF.

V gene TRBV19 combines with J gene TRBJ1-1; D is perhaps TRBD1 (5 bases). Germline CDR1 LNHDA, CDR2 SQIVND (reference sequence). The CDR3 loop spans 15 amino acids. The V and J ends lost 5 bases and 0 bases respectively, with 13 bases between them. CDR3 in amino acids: CASSWGLGLNTEAFF. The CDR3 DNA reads TGTGCCAGTAGTTGGGGCTTAGGGTTGAACACTGAAGCTTTCTTT.

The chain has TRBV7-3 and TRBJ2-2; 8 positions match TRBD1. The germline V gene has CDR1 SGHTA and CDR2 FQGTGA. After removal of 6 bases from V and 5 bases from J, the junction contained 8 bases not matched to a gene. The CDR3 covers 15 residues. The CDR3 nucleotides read TGTGCCAGCAGGCAAGCCACAGGGGGTACCGGGGAGCTGTTTTTT. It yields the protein CASRQATGGTGELFF.

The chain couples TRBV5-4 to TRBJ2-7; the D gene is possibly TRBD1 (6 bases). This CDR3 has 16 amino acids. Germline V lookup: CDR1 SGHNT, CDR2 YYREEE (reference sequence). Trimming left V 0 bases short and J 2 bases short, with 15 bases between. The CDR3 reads CASSLGGYRAPYEQYF. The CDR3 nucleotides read TGTGCCAGCAGCTTGGGGGGTTACAGGGCCCCCTACGAGCAGTACTTC.

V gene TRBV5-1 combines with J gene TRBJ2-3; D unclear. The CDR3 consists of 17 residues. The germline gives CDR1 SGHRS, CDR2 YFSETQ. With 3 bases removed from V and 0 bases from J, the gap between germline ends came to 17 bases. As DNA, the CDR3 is TGCGCCAGCAGCTCATCCGCGGCCCAGAGGAGCACAGATACGCAGTATTTT. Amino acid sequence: CASSSSAAQRSTDTQYF.

The CDR3 reads CASSGGRYYGYTF. In nucleotides, the CDR3 is TGTGCCAGCAGTGGAGGGAGATACTATGGCTACACCTTC. V gene TRBV25-1 combines with J gene TRBJ1-2; D is ambiguous. V dropped 4 bases and J dropped 3 bases, with 9 bases sitting between them. CDR1 is MGHDK and CDR2 is SYGVNS in the germline V gene. This CDR3 comprises 13 residues.

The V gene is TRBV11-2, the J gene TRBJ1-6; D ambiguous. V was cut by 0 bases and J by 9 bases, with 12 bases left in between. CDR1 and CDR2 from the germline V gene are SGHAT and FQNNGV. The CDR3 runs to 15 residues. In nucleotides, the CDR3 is TGTGCCAGCAGCTTAGATTTGTCTGCGTCTTCACCCCTCCACTTT. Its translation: CASSLDLSASSPLHF.

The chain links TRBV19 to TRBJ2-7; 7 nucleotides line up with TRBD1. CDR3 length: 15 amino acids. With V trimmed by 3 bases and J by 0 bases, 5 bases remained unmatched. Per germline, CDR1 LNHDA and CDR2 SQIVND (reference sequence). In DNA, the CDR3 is TGTGCCAGTAGTATTGGGACAGCCTTCTCCTACGAGCAGTACTTC. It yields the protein CASSIGTAFSYEQYF.

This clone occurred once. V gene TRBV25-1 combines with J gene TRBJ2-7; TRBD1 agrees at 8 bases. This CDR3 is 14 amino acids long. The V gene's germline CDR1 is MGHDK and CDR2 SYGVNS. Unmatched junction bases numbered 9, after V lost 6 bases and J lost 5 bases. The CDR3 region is CASRASTGVHEQYF. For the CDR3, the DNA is TGTGCCAGCAGAGCCTCGACAGGGGTCCACGAGCAGTACTTC.

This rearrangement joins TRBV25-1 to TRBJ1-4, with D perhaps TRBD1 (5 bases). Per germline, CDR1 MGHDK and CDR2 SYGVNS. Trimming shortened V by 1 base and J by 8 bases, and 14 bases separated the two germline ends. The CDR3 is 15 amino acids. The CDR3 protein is CASSEFGGGKEKLFF. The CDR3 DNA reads TGTGCCAGCAGTGAATTTGGGGGGGGTAAAGAAAAACTGTTTTTT.

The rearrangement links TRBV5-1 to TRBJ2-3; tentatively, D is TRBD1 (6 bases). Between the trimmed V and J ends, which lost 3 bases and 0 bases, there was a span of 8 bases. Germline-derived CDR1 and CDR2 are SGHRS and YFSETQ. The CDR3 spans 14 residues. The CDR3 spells CASSYGQSTDTQYF. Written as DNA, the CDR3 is TGCGCCAGCAGCTACGGACAGAGCACAGATACGCAGTATTTT.

The CDR3 protein is CASMRIKNIQYF. For the CDR3, the DNA is TGTGCCAGCATGAGGATCAAAAACATTCAGTACTTC. The chain combines TRBV2 with TRBJ2-4; D gene unclear. Germline V lookup: CDR1 SNHLY, CDR2 FYNNEI. The CDR3 has 12 amino acids. Trimming left V 7 bases short and J 3 bases short, with 7 bases between.

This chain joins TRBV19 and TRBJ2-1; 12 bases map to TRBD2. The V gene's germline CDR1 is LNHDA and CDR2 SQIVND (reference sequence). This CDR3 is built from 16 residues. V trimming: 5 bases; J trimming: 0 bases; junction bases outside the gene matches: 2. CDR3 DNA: TGTGCCAGTAGTCTAGCGGGGGGGCCCTCCTACAATGAGCAGTTCTTC. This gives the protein CASSLAGGPSYNEQFF. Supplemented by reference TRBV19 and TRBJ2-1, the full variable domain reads DGGITQSPKYLFRKEGQNVTLSCEQNLNHDAMYWYRQDPGQGLRLIYYSQIVNDFQKGDIAEGYSVSREKKESFPLTVTSAQKNPTAFYLCASSLAGGPSYNEQFFGPGTRLTVL.

The CDR3: CASSQPRGQGQETQYF. The CDR3 DNA is TGTGCCAGCAGTCAGCCCCGGGGACAGGGCCAAGAGACCCAGTACTTC. V gene TRBV27 combines with J gene TRBJ2-5; 9 bases align to TRBD1. V shed 5 bases, J shed 1 base, and the junction held 8 bases outside the gene matches. CDR1 MNHEY and CDR2 SMNVEV come from the germline V gene (reference sequence). CDR3 size: 16 residues.

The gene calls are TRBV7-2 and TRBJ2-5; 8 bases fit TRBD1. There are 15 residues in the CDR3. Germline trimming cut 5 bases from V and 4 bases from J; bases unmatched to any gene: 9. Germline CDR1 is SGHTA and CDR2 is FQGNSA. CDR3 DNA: TGTGCCAGCAGCCTACAGACAGGGGCCGGAGAGACCCAGTACTTC. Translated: CASSLQTGAGETQYF.

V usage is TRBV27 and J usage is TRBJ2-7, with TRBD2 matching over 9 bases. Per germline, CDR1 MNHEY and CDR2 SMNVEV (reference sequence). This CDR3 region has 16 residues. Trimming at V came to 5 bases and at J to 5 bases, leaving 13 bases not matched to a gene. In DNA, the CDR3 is TGTGCCAGCAGTCTCCTCCCGGGGCGGGGGGGCGACGAGCAGTACTTC. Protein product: CASSLLPGRGGDEQYF.

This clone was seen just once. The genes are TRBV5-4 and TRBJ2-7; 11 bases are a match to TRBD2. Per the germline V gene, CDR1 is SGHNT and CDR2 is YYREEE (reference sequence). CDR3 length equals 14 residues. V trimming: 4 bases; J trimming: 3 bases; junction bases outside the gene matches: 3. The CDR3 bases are TGTGCCAGCAGCGAGACTAGCGGGGTCTACGAGCAGTACTTC. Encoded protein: CASSETSGVYEQYF. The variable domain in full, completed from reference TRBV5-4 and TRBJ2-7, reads ETGVTQSPTHLIKTRGQQVTLRCSSQSGHNTVSWYQQALGQGPQFIFQYYREEENGRGNFPPRFSGLQFPNYSSELNVNALELDDSALYLCASSETSGVYEQYFGPGTRLTVT.

CDR3 bases: TGTGCCAGCAGCCAAGGTTCAGTCGTCCCTGAGCAGTTCTTC. As protein: CASSQGSVVPEQFF. The rearrangement joins TRBV3-1 (or the pseudogene TRBV3-2) to TRBJ2-1, with D unclear. The CDR3 totals 14 residues. Germline loops: CDR1 LGHDT, CDR2 YNNKEL (reference sequence). Trimming removed 1 base at V and 9 bases at J, with 13 bases between.

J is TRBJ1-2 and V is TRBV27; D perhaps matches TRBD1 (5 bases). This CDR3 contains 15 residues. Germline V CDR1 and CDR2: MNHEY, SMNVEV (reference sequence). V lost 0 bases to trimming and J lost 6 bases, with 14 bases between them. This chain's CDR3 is CASSLSVRVENGYTF. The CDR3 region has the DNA TGTGCCAGCAGTTTATCGGTCAGGGTGGAGAATGGCTACACCTTC.

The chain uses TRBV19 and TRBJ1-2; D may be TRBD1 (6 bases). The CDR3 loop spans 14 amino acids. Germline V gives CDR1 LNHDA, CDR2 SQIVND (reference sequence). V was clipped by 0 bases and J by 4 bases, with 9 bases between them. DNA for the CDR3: TGTGCCAGTAGTATAGATGGGACAAGCTATGGCTACACCTTC. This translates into CASSIDGTSYGYTF.

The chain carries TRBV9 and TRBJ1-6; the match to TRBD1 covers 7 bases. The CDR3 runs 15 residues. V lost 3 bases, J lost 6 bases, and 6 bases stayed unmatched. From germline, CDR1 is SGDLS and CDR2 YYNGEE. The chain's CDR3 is CASSASTGTNSPLHF. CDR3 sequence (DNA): TGTGCCAGCAGCGCATCGACAGGGACTAATTCACCCCTCCACTTT.

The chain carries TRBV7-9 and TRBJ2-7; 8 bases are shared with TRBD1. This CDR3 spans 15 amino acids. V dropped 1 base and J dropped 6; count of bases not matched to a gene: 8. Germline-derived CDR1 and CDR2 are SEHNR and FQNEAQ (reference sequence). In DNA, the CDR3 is TGTGCCAGCAGCTTAGAGCTCGGACAGGGTGGCGAGCAGTACTTC. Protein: CASSLELGQGGEQYF.

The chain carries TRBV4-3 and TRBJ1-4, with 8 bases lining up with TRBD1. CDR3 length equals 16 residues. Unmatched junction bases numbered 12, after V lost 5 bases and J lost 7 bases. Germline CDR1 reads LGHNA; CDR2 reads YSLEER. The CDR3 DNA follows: TGCGCCAGCAGCACCCCCCGGCCCAGGGGGCTTGAAAAACTGTTTTTT. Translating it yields CASSTPRPRGLEKLFF.

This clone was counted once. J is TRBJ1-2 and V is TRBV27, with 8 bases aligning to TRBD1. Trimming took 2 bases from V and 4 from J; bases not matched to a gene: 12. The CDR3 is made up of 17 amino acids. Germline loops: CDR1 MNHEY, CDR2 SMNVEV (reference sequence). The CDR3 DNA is TGTGCCAGCAGTTTAGCCAGGTCTATCGGACAGGGCTATGGCTACACCTTC. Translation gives CASSLARSIGQGYGYTF.

The CDR3 sequence: CASSYGGGPTDTQYF. The CDR3 DNA is TGTGCCAGCAGTTACGGCGGGGGCCCCACAGATACGCAGTATTTT. The J gene is TRBJ2-3, the V gene TRBV6-5, with D possibly TRBD2 on 7 matching bases. CDR1 and CDR2 from the germline V gene are MNHEY and SVGAGI. The V end was cut by 2 bases, the J end by 2 bases, with 11 bases between. The CDR3 covers 15 residues.